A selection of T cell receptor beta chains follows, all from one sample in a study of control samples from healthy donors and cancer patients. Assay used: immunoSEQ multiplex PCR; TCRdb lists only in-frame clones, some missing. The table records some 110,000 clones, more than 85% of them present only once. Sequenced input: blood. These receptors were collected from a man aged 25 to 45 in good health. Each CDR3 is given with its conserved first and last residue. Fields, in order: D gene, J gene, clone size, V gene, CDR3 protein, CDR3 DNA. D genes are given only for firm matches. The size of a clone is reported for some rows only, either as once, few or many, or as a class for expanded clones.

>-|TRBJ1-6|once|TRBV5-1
CASSPLSDFNSPLHF
TGCGCCAGCAGTCCCCTTTCAGATTTTAATTCACCCCTCCACTTT
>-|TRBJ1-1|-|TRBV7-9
CASSFWSSRVAEAFF
TGTGCCAGCAGCTTCTGGAGTTCAAGGGTAGCTGAAGCTTTCTTT
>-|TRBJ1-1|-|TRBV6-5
CASSRTVNTEAFF
TGTGCCAGCAGTAGGACGGTGAACACTGAAGCTTTCTTT
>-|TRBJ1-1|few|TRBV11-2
CASSPLRTASNTEAFF
TGTGCCAGCAGCCCATTGCGGACGGCTTCGAACACTGAAGCTTTCTTT
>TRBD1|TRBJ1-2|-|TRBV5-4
CASSRTGGDYGYTF
TGTGCCAGCAGTCGGACAGGGGGGGACTATGGCTACACCTTC
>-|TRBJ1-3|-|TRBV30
CAWSNRGSGNTIYF
TGTGCCTGGAGCAACCGGGGGTCTGGAAACACCATATATTTT
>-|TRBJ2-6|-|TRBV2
CASSERGPAGANVLTF
TGTGCCAGCAGTGAACGAGGTCCCGCCGGGGCCAACGTCCTGACTTTC
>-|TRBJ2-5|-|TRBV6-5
CASSYSWGETQYF
TGTGCCAGCAGTTACTCCTGGGGAGAGACCCAGTACTTC
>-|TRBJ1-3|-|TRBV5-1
CASSLSQPSGNTIYF
TGCGCCAGCAGCTTGTCTCAACCCTCTGGAAACACCATATATTTT
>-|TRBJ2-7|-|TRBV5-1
CASSSMRSGEQYF
TGCGCCAGCAGCTCCATGAGGAGTGGCGAGCAGTACTTC
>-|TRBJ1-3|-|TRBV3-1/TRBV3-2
CASSPRGAISGNTIYF
TGTGCCAGCAGCCCAAGAGGGGCTATCTCTGGAAACACCATATATTTT
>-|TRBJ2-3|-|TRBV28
CASSLGGQADTQYF
TGTGCCAGCAGTTTAGGGGGGCAGGCAGATACGCAGTATTTT
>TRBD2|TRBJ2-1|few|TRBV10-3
CAIREVVPSEQFF
TGTGCCATCCGGGAGGTAGTTCCCAGTGAGCAGTTCTTC
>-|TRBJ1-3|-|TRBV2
CASSGSPPGNTIYF
TGTGCCAGCAGTGGATCTCCCCCTGGAAACACCATATATTTT
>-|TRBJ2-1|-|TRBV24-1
CATSGPRDYNEQFF
TGTGCCACCAGTGGTCCTCGGGATTACAATGAGCAGTTCTTC
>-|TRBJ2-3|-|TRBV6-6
CASSYGRGRADTQYF
TGTGCCAGCAGTTACGGGCGGGGTAGGGCAGATACGCAGTATTTT
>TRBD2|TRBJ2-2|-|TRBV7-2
CASARASGNTGELFF
TGTGCCAGTGCCCGGGCTAGCGGAAACACCGGGGAGCTGTTTTTT
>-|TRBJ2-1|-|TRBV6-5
CASSYSLAGNEQFF
TGTGCCAGCAGTTATAGTCTTGCCGGCAATGAGCAGTTCTTC
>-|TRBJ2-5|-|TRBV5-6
CASSLESSSKGTQYF
TGTGCCAGCAGCTTGGAGTCGTCTAGCAAAGGGACCCAGTACTTC
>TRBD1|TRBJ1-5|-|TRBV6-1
CASSEAGQQNQPQHF
TGTGCCAGCAGTGAAGCGGGACAGCAAAATCAGCCCCAGCATTTT
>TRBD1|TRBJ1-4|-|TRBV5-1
CASSVSQGALSNEKLFF
TGCGCCAGCAGCGTATCCCAGGGGGCTCTTAGTAATGAAAAACTGTTTTTT
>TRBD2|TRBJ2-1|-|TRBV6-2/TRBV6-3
CASSRSGGANNEQFF
TGTGCCAGCAGCCGTAGCGGGGGGGCAAACAATGAGCAGTTCTTC
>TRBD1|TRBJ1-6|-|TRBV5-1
CASSLTQTGGGSSYNSPLHF
TGCGCCAGCAGCTTAACCCAGACAGGGGGCGGAAGCTCCTATAATTCACCCCTCCACTTT
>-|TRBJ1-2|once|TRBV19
CASSIEEGIGYGYTF
TGTGCCAGTAGTATAGAAGAGGGTATCGGCTATGGCTACACCTTC
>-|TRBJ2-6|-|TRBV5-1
CASSLTQGGGANVLTF
TGCGCCAGCAGCTTGACCCAGGGTGGTGGGGCCAACGTCCTGACTTTC
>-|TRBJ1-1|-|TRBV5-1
CASSLGVNTEAFF
TGCGCCAGCAGCCTGGGAGTGAACACTGAAGCTTTCTTT
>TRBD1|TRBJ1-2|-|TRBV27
CASSPETGPVYGYTF
TGTGCCAGCAGTCCGGAGACAGGGCCTGTCTATGGCTACACCTTC
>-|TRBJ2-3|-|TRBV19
CASSIVGSLTDTQYF
TGTGCCAGTAGTATAGTAGGCAGCCTCACAGATACGCAGTATTTT
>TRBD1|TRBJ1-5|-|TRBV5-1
CASSPGTANNQPQHF
TGCGCCAGCAGCCCAGGGACAGCAAACAATCAGCCCCAGCATTTT
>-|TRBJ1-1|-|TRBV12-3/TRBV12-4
CASSHTPNTEAFF
TGTGCCAGCAGCCACACTCCAAACACTGAAGCTTTCTTT
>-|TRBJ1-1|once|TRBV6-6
CASRGNTEAFF
TGTGCCAGCAGGGGGAACACTGAAGCTTTCTTT
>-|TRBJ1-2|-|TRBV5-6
CASSLGTVYTF
TGTGCCAGCAGCTTGGGCACCGTGTACACCTTC
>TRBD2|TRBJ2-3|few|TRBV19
CASSKAGAEDTQYF
TGTGCCAGTTCTAAAGCGGGGGCCGAAGATACGCAGTATTTT
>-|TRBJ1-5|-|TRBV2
CATSRNSNQPQHF
TGTGCCACCTCCAGGAACAGCAATCAGCCCCAGCATTTT